Below are 23 T cell receptor beta chains sequenced from a single sample in a study of blood T cell repertoires in COVID-19. The protocol was immunoSEQ multiplex PCR, while the TCRdb copy is restricted to in-frame clones and leaves out a portion. The sample holds about 220,000 clones, 82% seen once. The sample comprised PBMCs or T cells enriched from blood (not recorded which). The source of these receptors is a woman aged 60-75 years who had recovered from COVID-19.

The chain employs TRBV4-1 and TRBJ1-1; a weak D match, TRBD1 (6 bases). V was cut by 10 bases and J by 4 bases, with 16 bases left in between. The CDR3 has 13 residues. Per the germline V gene, CDR1 is MGHRA and CDR2 is YSYEKL. CDR3 DNA: TGCGCCACCCGCGGGGGGGCCCCCACTGAAGCTTTCTTT. Translated, it gives CATRGGAPTEAFF.

The chain employs TRBV12-3 or TRBV12-4 and TRBJ2-7, with 7 bases lining up with TRBD2. This CDR3 comprises 13 residues. V trimming: 3 bases; J trimming: 4 bases; junction bases outside the gene matches: 3. The CDR3 here is CASSFGRFYEQYF. CDR3 DNA sequence: TGTGCCAGCAGTTTCGGGAGGTTTTACGAGCAGTACTTC.

In this sample, this clone turned up a few times. The V gene is TRBV7-9, the J gene TRBJ1-1, with 7 bases lining up with TRBD1. Germline V gene data show CDR1 as SEHNR and CDR2 as FQNEAQ (reference sequence). The length of the CDR3 is 11 residues. V lost 11 bases to trimming and J lost 4 bases; unmatched junction nucleotides: 4. The CDR3 sequence is CAGTVFTEAFF. CDR3 in DNA: TGTGCCGGGACAGTGTTCACTGAAGCTTTCTTT.

The chain carries TRBV3-1 (or the pseudogene TRBV3-2) and TRBJ1-6; 8 positions match TRBD1. With V trimmed by 1 base and J by 4 bases, 3 bases remained unmatched. The germline V gene has CDR1 LGHDT and CDR2 YNNKEL (reference sequence). The CDR3 length is 16 residues. The CDR3 sequence: CASSQGGQGYNSPLHF. Written as DNA, the CDR3 is TGTGCCAGCAGCCAAGGTGGACAGGGATATAATTCACCCCTCCACTTT.

This sequence joins TRBV11-3 and TRBJ2-2; maybe TRBD1 (6 bases). The V end was cut by 5 bases, the J end by 4 bases, with 17 bases between. This CDR3 is 16 amino acids long. The germline V gene encodes CDR1 SGHNT and CDR2 YENEEA. CDR3 protein: CASSHRARGRTGELFF. CDR3 bases: TGTGCCAGCAGCCATCGGGCCAGGGGACGCACCGGGGAGCTGTTTTTT. The whole variable domain, filled in from reference TRBV11-3 and TRBJ2-2, reads EAGVVQSPRYKIIEKKQPVAFWCNPISGHNTLYWYLQNLGQGPELLIRYENEEAVDDSQLPKDRFSAERLKGVDSTLKIQPAELGDSAVYLCASSHRARGRTGELFFGEGSRLTVL.

The chain couples TRBV14 to TRBJ1-5, with 9 nucleotides matching TRBD1. The CDR3 runs to 15 residues. Losses at the gene ends were 2 bases for V and 4 bases for J; bases not matched to a gene: 3. Germline CDR1 and CDR2: SGHDN and FVKESK. CDR3 protein: CASSQTGGPNQPQHF. For the CDR3, the DNA is TGTGCCAGCAGCCAAACAGGGGGCCCTAATCAGCCCCAGCATTTT.

To note about this clone: Its ends do not fully match the called genes, so a read error is possible. This rearrangement joins TRBV6-4 to TRBJ2-1; 9 bases match TRBD1. CDR3 size: 13 residues. Germline-derived CDR1 and CDR2 are MRHNA and SNTAGT. In DNA, the CDR3 is TGTACCAGCAGGAGGGACAGGGCGAATGAGCAGTTCTTC. Its protein is CTSRRDRANEQFF.

This clone was seen once. The DNA is left out, because the CDR3 cannot be placed on it with certainty; the CDR3 is given as TCRdb lists it. V usage is TRBV2 and J usage is TRBJ1-6; the tabulated D call, TRBD1, remains unverified against the DNA. CDR1 is SNHLY, CDR2 FYNNEI, per germline. The CDR3 has 15 amino acids, counting both end residues. CDR3 sequence reads: CASSTSDSRNSPLHF.

J is TRBJ1-2 and V is TRBV6-5, with 7 bases matching TRBD1. CDR1 and CDR2 from the germline V gene are MNHEY and SVGAGI. Trimming removed 7 bases from V and 8 bases from J; junction bases left unmatched: 10. CDR3 length equals 13 residues. CDR3 in amino acids: CASTLGQEGGYTF. The CDR3 coding sequence is TGTGCCAGCACCCTAGGACAGGAGGGCGGCTACACCTTC.

The chain links TRBV5-4 to TRBJ2-5; 9 positions agree with TRBD2. The CDR3 is made up of 14 amino acids. Germline V gives CDR1 SGHNT, CDR2 YYREEE (reference sequence). V was clipped by 3 bases and J by 5 bases; unmatched bases: 5. CDR3 in DNA: TGTGCCAGCAGCTGGACAAGCGGGGGGGAGACCCAGTACTTC. Its protein product is CASSWTSGGETQYF.

The genes are TRBV11-3 and TRBJ2-3; tentatively, D is TRBD2 (6 bases). The CDR3 is made up of 15 amino acids. Germline CDR1 reads SGHNT; CDR2 reads YENEEA. V gave up 0 bases and J gave up 7 bases, with 14 bases separating them. The CDR3 loop reads CASSLDSGTSHTQYF. As DNA, the CDR3 is TGTGCCAGCAGCTTAGATTCCGGGACTTCGCATACGCAGTATTTT.

The chain uses TRBV29-1 and TRBJ2-7, with D possibly being TRBD1 (5 bases). The ends were cut back, 6 bases at V and 3 bases at J, with 15 bases in the middle. The CDR3 totals 13 residues. CDR1 is SQVTM and CDR2 is ANQGSEA in the germline V gene. The DNA of the CDR3 is TGCAGCGTGAGGCAGGGCATACACTACGAGCAGTACTTC. Translated, it gives CSVRQGIHYEQYF.

This clone was picked up a small number of times. The V gene is TRBV3-1 (or the pseudogene TRBV3-2), the J gene TRBJ2-5, with 9 bases identical to TRBD2. Germline V gene sequence: CDR1 LGHDT, CDR2 YNNKEL (reference sequence). V was clipped by 6 bases and J by 5 bases; unmatched bases: 4. This CDR3 has 13 amino acids. This CDR3 is CASSMREGETQYF. In DNA, the CDR3 is TGTGCCAGCAGTATGCGGGAGGGGGAGACCCAGTACTTC.

This chain uses TRBV9 with TRBJ2-7; unclear D gene. The CDR3 contains 15 residues. Germline V gene sequence: CDR1 SGDLS, CDR2 YYNGEE. V lost 0 bases and J lost 5, with 15 bases in between. DNA of the CDR3: TGTGCCAGCAGCGTAGGAGTGGGCAAGGTCCACGAGCAGTACTTC. Protein sequence: CASSVGVGKVHEQYF.

This chain joins TRBV27 and TRBJ1-2; 8 nucleotides match TRBD1. Germline CDR1 MNHEY, CDR2 SMNVEV (reference sequence). V was pared by 3 bases and J by 6 bases, with 3 bases of the junction left unmatched. The CDR3 loop spans 13 amino acids. The CDR3 coding sequence is TGTGCCAGCAGTTTGGACAGGGCCCATGGCTACACCTTC. It codes for CASSLDRAHGYTF.

The V gene is TRBV7-2, the J gene TRBJ2-1; the match to TRBD1 covers 12 bases. Per the germline V gene, CDR1 is SGHTA and CDR2 is FQGNSA. The J segment lost 0 bases and the V segment lost 0 bases, leaving 9 bases of the junction unmatched. The CDR3 has 20 amino acids. This chain's CDR3 is CASSLAGTGGPLSSYNEQFF. The CDR3 nucleotides are TGTGCCAGCAGCTTAGCGGGGACAGGGGGCCCGTTAAGCTCCTACAATGAGCAGTTCTTC.

The V call is TRBV4-3, the J call TRBJ1-6; D possibly corresponds to TRBD1 (6 bases). Germline V gene sequence: CDR1 LGHNA, CDR2 YSLEER. V lost 0 bases to trimming and J lost 7 bases, with 16 bases between them. The CDR3 contains 17 residues. DNA for the CDR3: TGCGCCAGCAGCCAAGATCTAGTCACAGGGTGGAATTCACCCCTCCACTTT. This sequence encodes CASSQDLVTGWNSPLHF.

The chain couples TRBV5-1 to TRBJ1-1; 7 bases agree with TRBD1. The length of the CDR3 is 15 residues. J was trimmed by 6 bases and V by 4 bases; bases with no gene match: 12. Germline values: CDR1 SGHRS, CDR2 YFSETQ. Written as DNA, the CDR3 is TGCGCCAGCAGCCCACGGGAGACAGGGATCGCTGAAGCTTTCTTT. Translated: CASSPRETGIAEAFF.

The chain has TRBV7-6 and TRBJ1-2; D gene uncertain. V was clipped by 6 bases and J by 0 bases, with 20 bases between them. CDR1 and CDR2 from the germline V gene are SGHVS and FNYEAQ. The CDR3 runs 17 residues. The CDR3 reads CASSRRNQEGPNYGYTF. CDR3 DNA: TGTGCCAGCAGTCGCCGGAACCAGGAAGGTCCTAACTATGGCTACACCTTC.

The rearrangement joins TRBV2 to TRBJ1-2, with TRBD1 identical over 8 bases. V lost 5 bases to trimming and J lost 6 bases; unmatched junction nucleotides: 5. CDR3 length: 13 residues. CDR1 SNHLY and CDR2 FYNNEI come from the germline V gene. The CDR3: CASSSDRENGYTF. CDR3 coding DNA: TGTGCCAGCAGTTCGGACAGGGAAAATGGCTACACCTTC.

This clone was observed a few times. The V call is TRBV15, the J call TRBJ1-1; 9 nucleotides align to TRBD1. The CDR3 sequence is 16 residues long. V lost 1 base and J lost 10; bases outside the gene matches: 13. CDR1 and CDR2 from the germline V gene are LNHNV and YYDKDF (reference sequence). As DNA, the CDR3 is TGTGCCACCAGCAGAGGGATAAGGACAGGGGTTACAAGAGCTTTCTTT. It codes for CATSRGIRTGVTRAFF.

CDR3 DNA: TGTGCCAGCAGTTACTCCGGTTCCGGGAAGAATTCACCCCTCCACTTT. Its translation is CASSYSGSGKNSPLHF. The V and J genes are TRBV6-5 and TRBJ1-6, with D uncertain. CDR3 size: 16 residues. Between the trimmed V and J ends, which lost 0 bases and 7 bases, there was a span of 13 bases. Germline V gives CDR1 MNHEY, CDR2 SVGAGI.

The V and J genes are TRBV7-9 and TRBJ1-4, with D perhaps matching TRBD1 (5 bases). The V end lost 1 base, the J end lost 5 bases, and 8 bases lay between the germline ends. The CDR3 extends over 14 amino acids. CDR1 SEHNR and CDR2 FQNEAQ come from the germline V gene (reference sequence). The CDR3 DNA reads as TGTGCCAGCAGCTTAGACAGGCCGAATGAAAAACTGTTTTTT. This sequence encodes CASSLDRPNEKLFF.